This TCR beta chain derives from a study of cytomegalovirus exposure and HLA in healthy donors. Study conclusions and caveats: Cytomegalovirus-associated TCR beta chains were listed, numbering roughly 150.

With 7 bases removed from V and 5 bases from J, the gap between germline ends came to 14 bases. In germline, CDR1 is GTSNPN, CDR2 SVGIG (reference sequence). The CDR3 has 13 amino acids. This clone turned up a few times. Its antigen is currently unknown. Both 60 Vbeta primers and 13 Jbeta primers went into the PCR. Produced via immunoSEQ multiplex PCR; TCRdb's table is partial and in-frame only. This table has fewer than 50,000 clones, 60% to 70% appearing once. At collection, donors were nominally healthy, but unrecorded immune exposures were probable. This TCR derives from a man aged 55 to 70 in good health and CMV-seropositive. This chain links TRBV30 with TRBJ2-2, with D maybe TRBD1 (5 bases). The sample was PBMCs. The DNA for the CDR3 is TGTGCCTCTGGGGCAGGTGGTACCGGGGAGCTGTTTTTT. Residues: CASGAGGTGELFF.